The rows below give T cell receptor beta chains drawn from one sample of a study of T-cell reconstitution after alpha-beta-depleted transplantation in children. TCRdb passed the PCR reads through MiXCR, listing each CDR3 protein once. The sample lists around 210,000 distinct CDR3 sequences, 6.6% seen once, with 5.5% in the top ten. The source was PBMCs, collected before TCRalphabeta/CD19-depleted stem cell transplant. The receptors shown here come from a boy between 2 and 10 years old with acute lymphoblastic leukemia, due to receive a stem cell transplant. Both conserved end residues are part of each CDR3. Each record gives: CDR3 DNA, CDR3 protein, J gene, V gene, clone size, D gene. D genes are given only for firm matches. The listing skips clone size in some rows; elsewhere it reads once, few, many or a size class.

DNA: TGTGCCAGCAGTAAGGGACAGGGGGCCGGGGACACTGAAGCTTTCTTT
CDR3: CASSKGQGAGDTEAFF
J: TRBJ1-1
V: TRBV12-3/TRBV12-4
size: many
D: TRBD1

DNA: TGCAGTGCTCCGCAGGGGCCCTACTATGGCTACACCTTC
CDR3: CSAPQGPYYGYTF
J: TRBJ1-2
V: TRBV20-1
size: many
D: NA

DNA: TGTGCCAGCATCGAGGGGACTATGAACACTGAAGCTTTCTTT
CDR3: CASIEGTMNTEAFF
J: TRBJ1-1
V: TRBV28
size: few
D: NA

DNA: TGTGCCAGCAGCTTAGCCCTAGCGGGGGAACCTAGCACAGATACGCAGTATTTT
CDR3: CASSLALAGEPSTDTQYF
J: TRBJ2-3
V: TRBV7-2
size: NA
D: TRBD2

DNA: TGTGCCAGCAGCGAAGGACTAGCGGCAGTACAAGAGACCCAGTACTTC
CDR3: CASSEGLAAVQETQYF
J: TRBJ2-5
V: TRBV4-2
size: NA
D: TRBD2

DNA: TGTGCCAGCAGCGTAGGACCTTCCTTGAGGGATACGCAGTATTTT
CDR3: CASSVGPSLRDTQYF
J: TRBJ2-3
V: TRBV9
size: few
D: NA

DNA: TGTGCCATCAGCGACAGGGGCCCAGAGACCCAGTACTTC
CDR3: CAISDRGPETQYF
J: TRBJ2-5
V: TRBV10-3
size: many
D: TRBD1

DNA: TGTGCCAGCAGCGTGGAAATGTGGGGCGATGAGCAGTTCTTC
CDR3: CASSVEMWGDEQFF
J: TRBJ2-1
V: TRBV6-1
size: many
D: NA

DNA: TGTGCCAGCAGTCCCTCCGGGACGAAAAATCAGCCCCAGCATTTT
CDR3: CASSPSGTKNQPQHF
J: TRBJ1-5
V: TRBV12-3/TRBV12-4
size: NA
D: NA

DNA: TGTGCCAGCAGTTGTGGGTACAGGGGTGCGTCGAATTCACCCCTCCACTTT
CDR3: CASSCGYRGASNSPLHF
J: TRBJ1-6
V: TRBV6-9
size: NA
D: TRBD1

DNA: TGTGCCAGCAGCCAAATGCGCACCGGGGAGCTGTTTTTT
CDR3: CASSQMRTGELFF
J: TRBJ2-2
V: TRBV3-1
size: many
D: NA

DNA: TGTGCCAGCAGCTTAAACCAGGGAACTGAAGCTTTCTTT
CDR3: CASSLNQGTEAFF
J: TRBJ1-1
V: TRBV11-2
size: NA
D: NA

DNA: TGTGCCAGCAGCTACGACCTAGGGTCAGAAGCTTTCTTT
CDR3: CASSYDLGSEAFF
J: TRBJ1-1
V: TRBV7-6
size: many
D: NA

DNA: TGTGCCAGCAGTTGGGGGTACGAGCAGTACTTC
CDR3: CASSWGYEQYF
J: TRBJ2-7
V: TRBV27
size: many
D: NA

DNA: TGTGCCAGCAGCGAGGACGGGCGCCAGTACAATGAGCAGTTCTTC
CDR3: CASSEDGRQYNEQFF
J: TRBJ2-1
V: TRBV9
size: few
D: NA

DNA: TGTGCCAGCAGCGTGCTAGCGGGGCCCCAAGAGACCCAGTACTTC
CDR3: CASSVLAGPQETQYF
J: TRBJ2-5
V: TRBV7-2
size: many
D: TRBD2

DNA: TGTGCCATCAGGGCGGGAGCGAACACCGGGGAGCTGTTTTTT
CDR3: CAIRAGANTGELFF
J: TRBJ2-2
V: TRBV10-3
size: NA
D: TRBD2

DNA: TGTGCCAGCAGCTTAGAGAGGAGCACAGATACGCAGTATTTT
CDR3: CASSLERSTDTQYF
J: TRBJ2-3
V: TRBV11-2
size: many
D: NA

DNA: TGTGCCAGCAGGCAACAGGGGGCCGGGGAGCTGTTTTTT
CDR3: CASRQQGAGELFF
J: TRBJ2-2
V: TRBV5-4
size: few
D: TRBD1

DNA: TGTGCCAGCAGTTTAGAGGTCCCAAATTCACCCCTCCACTTT
CDR3: CASSLEVPNSPLHF
J: TRBJ1-6
V: TRBV28
size: NA
D: NA

DNA: TGCAGCGTTGGGGGGACTCCGAGCTCCTACAATGAGCAGTTCTTC
CDR3: CSVGGTPSSYNEQFF
J: TRBJ2-1
V: TRBV29-1
size: many
D: NA

DNA: TGCGCCAGCAGCTTGGAGGTTCATTCGGGCGGCAATGAGCAGTTCTTC
CDR3: CASSLEVHSGGNEQFF
J: TRBJ2-1
V: TRBV5-1
size: many
D: NA

DNA: TGTGCCAGCAGTTTGGGACACACCGGGGAGCTGTTTTTT
CDR3: CASSLGHTGELFF
J: TRBJ2-2
V: TRBV12-3/TRBV12-4
size: many
D: NA